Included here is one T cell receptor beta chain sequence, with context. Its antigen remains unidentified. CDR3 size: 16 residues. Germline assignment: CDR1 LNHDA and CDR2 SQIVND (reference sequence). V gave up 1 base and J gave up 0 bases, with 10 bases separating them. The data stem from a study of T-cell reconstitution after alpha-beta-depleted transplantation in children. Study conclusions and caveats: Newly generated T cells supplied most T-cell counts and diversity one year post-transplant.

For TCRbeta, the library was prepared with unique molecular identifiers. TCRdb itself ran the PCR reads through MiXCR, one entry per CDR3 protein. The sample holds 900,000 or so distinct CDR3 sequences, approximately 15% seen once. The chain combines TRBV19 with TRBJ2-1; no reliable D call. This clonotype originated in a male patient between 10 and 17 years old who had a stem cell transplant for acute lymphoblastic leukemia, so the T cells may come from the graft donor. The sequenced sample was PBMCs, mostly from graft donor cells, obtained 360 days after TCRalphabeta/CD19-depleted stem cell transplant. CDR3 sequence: CASSIGVPSSYNEQFF. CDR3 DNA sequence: TGTGCCAGTAGTATAGGGGTCCCGAGCTCCTACAATGAGCAGTTCTTC.